The clone carrying this TCR beta chain was recorded once. This entry is derived from a study of technical replicates of blood from a few donors. The CDR3 has 14 residues. The V gene end was trimmed by 9 bases and the J gene end by 5 bases; junction bases not matched to a gene: 13. Germline assignment: CDR1 SGHVS and CDR2 FQNEAQ. Sequencing was performed with immunoSEQ multiplex PCR; in TCRdb, only in-frame clones are kept and a portion is missing. Here the sample spans 70,000 or so clones, 92% being singletons. Sequenced: T cells isolated from PBMCs. This clonotype was obtained from a human donor in good health. This sequence joins TRBV7-8 and TRBJ2-7, with TRBD2 identical over 7 bases. The CDR3 loop is CASGLLGRADEQYF. The CDR3 DNA follows: TGTGCCAGTGGACTTCTGGGGAGGGCGGACGAGCAGTACTTC.